This paragraph reports one T cell receptor beta chain. Many counts were recorded for this clonotype. Which antigen it targets is not known. No much larger clonotype is one base removed from it; base qualities were not supplied. This sample is drawn from a study of T cells after yellow fever vaccination (dated by TCRdb to about 2019). Some background on the complete study: The SMART-Seq v4 Ultra Low Input RNA kit was used to prepare libraries from fractions with low cell numbers. To track T-cell clones before and after primary and booster YFV17D yellow fever vaccination, bulk TCR alpha and beta repertoires were sequenced longitudinally. Blood was collected at multiple timepoints before and after primary and secondary immunization, and bulk PBMC replicates and cell subsets were isolated. Two healthy male donors, one aged 18 to 30 and one aged 30 to 40 years, made up the cohort.

In the germline V gene, CDR1 corresponds to SQVTM and CDR2 to ANQGSEA. V is reduced by 4 bases and J by 6 bases, leaving a spacing of 16 bases between them. Its CDR3 holds 13 amino acids, cysteine through phenylalanine. The kept DNA is CDR3 alone, 39 bases in frame from the first base. Paper-wide results and their limitations: FACS-sorted repertoires could contain abundant contaminating clonotypes from the bulk population, so computational filtering was required. Compared with the primary T-cell response, the secondary T-cell response was faster but weaker, reaching its peak on day 5 rather than on day 15. Most clones expanded after primary vaccination (around 97% of CD4 and 88% of CD8) were re-detected after the booster, suggesting that broad memory maintenance occurred. Because only two donors were included in the study, the extent to which the findings can be generalized is limited. A small fraction of clonotypes appeared in both the CD4 and CD8 compartments, likely as a result of convergent recombination.

In light of the paper, this sample's treatment or condition label describes: live attenuated yellow fever vaccine strain. PBMCs were isolated from peripheral blood using a standard Ficoll-Paque protocol. Dynabeads CD4 and CD8 positive selection kits were used to isolate CD4 and CD8 T-cell fractions. TriZol was used to extract RNA from bulk PBMCs, from CD4 and CD8 fractions, and from dextramer-positive and dextramer-negative fractions. The listed sequencing device is Illumina NovaSeq 6000. TCR cDNA was synthesized by 5'RACE template switching, which introduced a universal primer site and unique molecular identifiers. Priming for cDNA synthesis came from both the TCR alpha and TCR beta constant segments. Two PCR steps were used to amplify libraries, with sample barcodes and sequencing adapters being added in the second step. Sequencing of libraries was done on Illumina HiSeq 2500 (2x100 bp) or NovaSeq (2x150 bp). The authors' pipeline ran thus. Reads were demultiplexed and collapsed into UMI consensus sequences with MIGEC, and V(D)J alignment was performed with MiXCR. Vaccine-responding clonotypes were defined with edgeR using replicate PBMC samples, requiring FDR below 0.01 and a log2 fold change above 5 up to day 15. CD4 or CD8 identity was assigned to each bulk clonotype according to whether the clonotype was present at higher abundance in the sequenced CD4 repertoire or the sequenced CD8 repertoire. The raw public reads went through TCRdb reprocessing: fastp at Q25, MiXCR clone calling, in-frame beta chains kept. Identical CDR3 protein sequences are pooled into one entry, listed with their most common genes and DNA. TCRdb's processing, not the authors' own work, is the source of the V and J calls. In all, the sample holds about 340,000 distinct CDR3 sequences, and approximately 12% of those were seen once. The biggest ten clones account for 2.5% to 4% of the sample.

Rearrangement joined TRBV29-1 to TRBJ2-7; a weak D assignment points to TRBD1 (6 bases agree). The sequence was collected from a man between 18 and 29 years old who received the YFV17D yellow fever vaccine. The input for sequencing was CD4+ T cells sorted from PBMCs, taken 15 days after the yellow fever booster vaccination. The nucleotide sequence is given as TGCAGCGTTGCTCCTGACAGGAAGGGCGAGCAGTACTTC. It translates as CSVAPDRKGEQYF.